These 7 T cell receptor beta chains originate from one sample sequenced in a study of T cell responses to AZD1222 COVID-19 vaccine. Method: immunoSEQ multiplex PCR; TCRdb's copy keeps in-frame clones and lacks some. In the table there are roughly 92,000 clones, 90% of which are singletons. Here the sequenced sample was peripheral blood, taken on day 0 of AZD1222 vaccination. The receptors originated from an adult in good health.

This chain uses TRBV12-3 or TRBV12-4 with TRBJ2-7; the D is unclear. The V end was cut by 6 bases, the J end by 1 base, with 10 bases between. CDR3 size: 13 residues. CDR3 nucleotide sequence: TGTGCCAGCAGCCGTGGGCAGTCCTACGAGCAGTACTTC. Its translation: CASSRGQSYEQYF.

The V and J genes are TRBV7-3 and TRBJ2-3; D possibly uses TRBD1 or TRBD2 (6 bases each). The CDR3 sequence is 16 residues long. The germline CDR1 and CDR2 sequences are SGHTA and FQGTGA. V lost 5 bases and J lost 0, with 15 bases in between. The CDR3 DNA sequence: TGTGCCAGCAGCCCACATCGGGGGCAAAGCACAGATACGCAGTATTTT. Translated: CASSPHRGQSTDTQYF.

V is TRBV6-2 or TRBV6-3 and J is TRBJ2-1; D is unclear. Germline-derived CDR1 and CDR2 are MNHEY and SVGEGT. The CDR3 loop spans 14 amino acids. Trimming stripped 1 base from V and 7 bases from J, with 11 bases between. The DNA for the CDR3 is TGTGCCAGCAGTTACTTGGGCAGGTTAAATGAGCAGTTCTTC. Translation gives CASSYLGRLNEQFF.

This clone was seen a single time. The rearrangement links TRBV27 to TRBJ2-2; no reliable D call. The CDR3 extends over 14 amino acids. Per germline, CDR1 MNHEY and CDR2 SMNVEV (reference sequence). V was trimmed by 3 bases and J by 3 bases, leaving 8 bases between them. Here the CDR3 reads CASSLAPYTGELFF. The CDR3 nucleotides are TGTGCCAGCAGTTTGGCCCCATACACCGGGGAGCTGTTTTTT.

The gene calls are TRBV12-3 or TRBV12-4 and TRBJ2-5; D unresolved. Deletions cut 4 bases from V and 0 bases from J, with 0 bases between. CDR3 size: 11 residues. The CDR3 DNA follows: TGTGCCAGCAGTTACCAAGAGACCCAGTACTTC. It yields the protein CASSYQETQYF.

V is TRBV1 and J is TRBJ1-5. TRBV1 is a known pseudogene. The CDR3 runs to 15 residues. The CDR3 spells CTSSQERPWVQPQHF. The CDR3 nucleotides are TGCACCAGCAGCCAAGAGAGGCCTTGGGTACAGCCCCAGCATTTT.

This clone was counted only a few times. This chain uses TRBV18 with TRBJ2-7; no reliable D call. The V gene lost 2 bases and the J gene lost 3 bases, with 8 bases spanning the gap. The CDR3 has 13 residues. CDR1 and CDR2 (germline): KGHSH, LQKENI. The CDR3 DNA reads as TGTGCCAGCTCACCAGTACCAGTCTACGAGCAGTACTTC. Translating gives CASSPVPVYEQYF. Full variable domain (outside the CDR3, taken from reference TRBV18 and TRBJ2-7): NAGVMQNPRHLVRRRGQEARLRCSPMKGHSHVYWYRQLPEEGLKFMVYLQKENIIDESGMPKERFSAEFPKEGPSILRIQQVVRGDSAAYFCASSPVPVYEQYFGPGTRLTVT.